A selection of T cell receptor beta chains follows, all from one sample in a study of shared clonotypes between healthy human individuals. The data were produced by immunoSEQ multiplex PCR, yet TCRdb's version contains in-frame clones alone and is incomplete. The data hold 150,000 to 200,000 clones, with approximately 60% observed a single time. Sequenced sample: memory CD4+ T cells sorted from blood. Receptor source: a man between 25 and 39 years old in good health. CDR3s leave out the opening cysteine and the closing phenylalanine or tryptophan. The order of the fields is CDR3 protein, V gene, J gene, CDR3 length, clone size. Some rows mark clone size as missing; the rest say once, few, many or name a class of expanded clone.

CDR3 protein: ASSLTGGREETQY
V gene: TRBV7-3
J gene: TRBJ2-5
CDR3 length: 13
clone size: NA

CDR3 protein: ASSLGLGLSYNEQF
V gene: TRBV7-2
J gene: TRBJ2-1
CDR3 length: 14
clone size: NA

CDR3 protein: ASSSKEAWGMAKNIQY
V gene: TRBV19
J gene: TRBJ2-4
CDR3 length: 16
clone size: NA

CDR3 protein: ASSPAAWTGMNEQY
V gene: TRBV18
J gene: TRBJ2-7
CDR3 length: 14
clone size: few

CDR3 protein: ASSFGQGNQPQH
V gene: TRBV11-2
J gene: TRBJ1-5
CDR3 length: 12
clone size: few

CDR3 protein: SALVAPDPTGELF
V gene: TRBV29-1
J gene: TRBJ2-2
CDR3 length: 13
clone size: NA

CDR3 protein: ASSPGRQGANGELF
V gene: TRBV18
J gene: TRBJ2-2
CDR3 length: 14
clone size: NA

CDR3 protein: ASSEVGNTIY
V gene: TRBV6-5
J gene: TRBJ1-3
CDR3 length: 10
clone size: once

CDR3 protein: ASSATVYEQY
V gene: TRBV6-1
J gene: TRBJ2-7
CDR3 length: 10
clone size: few

CDR3 protein: ASSLGTARYSNQPQH
V gene: TRBV5-8
J gene: TRBJ1-5
CDR3 length: 15
clone size: few

CDR3 protein: ASRTSGRIYEQY
V gene: TRBV6-6
J gene: TRBJ2-7
CDR3 length: 12
clone size: once

CDR3 protein: ASSCPSGACNQPQH
V gene: TRBV6-4
J gene: TRBJ1-5
CDR3 length: 14
clone size: few

CDR3 protein: ATRSIDTQY
V gene: TRBV10-3
J gene: TRBJ2-3
CDR3 length: 9
clone size: NA

CDR3 protein: ASSRLLTATNEKLF
V gene: TRBV28
J gene: TRBJ1-4
CDR3 length: 14
clone size: NA

CDR3 protein: ASSAGLGTGYNEQF
V gene: TRBV9
J gene: TRBJ2-1
CDR3 length: 14
clone size: NA

CDR3 protein: ASSSRPEGEQY
V gene: TRBV7-2
J gene: TRBJ2-7
CDR3 length: 11
clone size: NA

CDR3 protein: ASSLLAGGQETQY
V gene: TRBV9
J gene: TRBJ2-5
CDR3 length: 13
clone size: NA

CDR3 protein: ASSEWAADNEQF
V gene: TRBV2
J gene: TRBJ2-1
CDR3 length: 12
clone size: NA

CDR3 protein: ASSPNRPNEKLF
V gene: TRBV28
J gene: TRBJ1-4
CDR3 length: 12
clone size: many

CDR3 protein: ASSPGAPTYHEKLF
V gene: TRBV5-5
J gene: TRBJ1-4
CDR3 length: 14
clone size: NA

CDR3 protein: AWSKGSGNTIY
V gene: TRBV30
J gene: TRBJ1-3
CDR3 length: 11
clone size: NA

CDR3 protein: ASSSTGTGGTDTQY
V gene: TRBV18
J gene: TRBJ2-3
CDR3 length: 14
clone size: NA

CDR3 protein: ASRRSPNEKLF
V gene: TRBV2
J gene: TRBJ1-4
CDR3 length: 11
clone size: few

CDR3 protein: ASSVNDVHYNEQF
V gene: TRBV9
J gene: TRBJ2-1
CDR3 length: 13
clone size: few

CDR3 protein: ASSEAVGELF
V gene: TRBV10-2
J gene: TRBJ2-2
CDR3 length: 10
clone size: NA

CDR3 protein: ASTQRQGADTQY
V gene: TRBV4-1
J gene: TRBJ2-3
CDR3 length: 12
clone size: NA

CDR3 protein: ASSLVARVDGYT
V gene: TRBV5-1
J gene: TRBJ1-2
CDR3 length: 12
clone size: NA

CDR3 protein: ASSQGLAGDYEQY
V gene: TRBV6-1
J gene: TRBJ2-7
CDR3 length: 13
clone size: few

CDR3 protein: ASSQDRSGSKREQF
V gene: TRBV4-1
J gene: TRBJ2-1
CDR3 length: 14
clone size: few

CDR3 protein: ASSQLITGVGNEQY
V gene: TRBV4-2
J gene: TRBJ2-7
CDR3 length: 14
clone size: few

CDR3 protein: ASSFPAGGLDEQF
V gene: TRBV11-2
J gene: TRBJ2-1
CDR3 length: 13
clone size: few

CDR3 protein: ASSLGRGSRTDTQY
V gene: TRBV11-2
J gene: TRBJ2-3
CDR3 length: 14
clone size: NA

CDR3 protein: ASRLAGFEGTQY
V gene: TRBV19
J gene: TRBJ2-5
CDR3 length: 12
clone size: NA

CDR3 protein: ASSRDRLEAQY
V gene: TRBV19
J gene: TRBJ2-5
CDR3 length: 11
clone size: once

CDR3 protein: ASRPLGSSTYEQY
V gene: TRBV6-1
J gene: TRBJ2-7
CDR3 length: 13
clone size: NA

CDR3 protein: AWIPKGARETQY
V gene: TRBV30
J gene: TRBJ2-5
CDR3 length: 12
clone size: NA

CDR3 protein: ASSRGSYNEQF
V gene: TRBV11-3
J gene: TRBJ2-1
CDR3 length: 11
clone size: NA

CDR3 protein: ASRPMTTEAF
V gene: TRBV11-1
J gene: TRBJ1-1
CDR3 length: 10
clone size: NA

CDR3 protein: ASSRSGISGNTIY
V gene: TRBV5-4
J gene: TRBJ1-3
CDR3 length: 13
clone size: once

CDR3 protein: ASSLSTGQGATPAKNIQY
V gene: TRBV27
J gene: TRBJ2-4
CDR3 length: 18
clone size: NA

CDR3 protein: ASSSPGRGDEAF
V gene: TRBV5-4
J gene: TRBJ1-1
CDR3 length: 12
clone size: few

CDR3 protein: ASSTTSGRGEQF
V gene: TRBV5-1
J gene: TRBJ2-1
CDR3 length: 12
clone size: few

CDR3 protein: ASSLVSGGYGYT
V gene: TRBV11-2
J gene: TRBJ1-2
CDR3 length: 12
clone size: few

CDR3 protein: ASSAGQGNNEQF
V gene: TRBV9
J gene: TRBJ2-1
CDR3 length: 12
clone size: NA

CDR3 protein: ASSLDSRADTQY
V gene: TRBV7-2
J gene: TRBJ2-3
CDR3 length: 12
clone size: NA